These 22 T cell receptor beta chains were all obtained from the same sample, sequenced in a study of T cells after posttransplantation cyclophosphamide (dated by TCRdb to the mid-2010s). The library was obtained by the immunoSEQ multiplex PCR assay. This is the immuneACCESS table as TCRdb keeps it, with only in-frame sequences that have V and J called. A part of the clones is gone; compared with another copy, unresolved V genes explain less than half, and the rest is unexplained. Within this sample are tens of thousands of clones, with 86% of them counted one time only. Over 2.5% of the sample is taken by the ten largest. The specimen sequenced was PBMCs. These receptors were obtained from a man aged 30-40 years with a blood cancer, CMV-positive, and with a related stem cell donor.

The V and J genes are TRBV10-3 and TRBJ1-1, with D perhaps TRBD1 (6 bases). V lost 5 bases and J 11 bases, leaving 18 bases between the germline ends. CDR3 length: 13 residues. CDR1 and CDR2 (germline): ENHRY, SYGVKD. The CDR3 region is CAISSDSRLIAFF. The CDR3 DNA sequence: TGTGCCATCAGTTCGGACAGCCGCCTGATCGCTTTCTTT.

About this clone: The junction shows a germline mismatch at one end, possibly a read error. The chain is built from TRBV2 and TRBJ2-3; 10 bases agree with TRBD2. The CDR3 runs to 14 residues. Germline values: CDR1 SNHLY, CDR2 FYNNEI. CDR3 amino acids: CASSESLGSSGSEF. CDR3 coding DNA: TGTGCCAGCAGTGAGAGCCTGGGCTCTAGCGGGAGTGAATTT.

The gene calls are TRBV7-3 and TRBJ2-3; unclear D gene. Germline-derived CDR1 and CDR2 are SGHTA and FQGTGA. Trimming shortened V by 5 bases and J by 4 bases, and 7 bases separated the two germline ends. CDR3 length equals 12 residues. The CDR3 region has the DNA TGTGCCAGCAGCCCCGGGTCAGATACGCAGTATTTT. It is translated as CASSPGSDTQYF.

The chain couples TRBV5-4 to TRBJ2-6; D possibly corresponds to TRBD2 (7 bases). Germline V CDR1 and CDR2: SGHNT, YYREEE (reference sequence). V lost 4 bases, J lost 0 bases, and 23 bases lay in between. This CDR3 has 20 residues. CDR3 residues: CASSIEGGAGEISGANVLTF. CDR3 bases: TGTGCCAGCAGCATTGAGGGGGGGGCAGGGGAAATCTCTGGGGCCAACGTCCTGACTTTC.

The chain employs TRBV6-5 and TRBJ2-1, with 8 nucleotides matching TRBD1. The germline V gene has CDR1 MNHEY and CDR2 SVGAGI. The CDR3 length is 15 residues. J gave up 0 bases and V 6 bases, and 4 bases lay outside the gene matches. DNA for the CDR3: TGTGCCAGCAGCTCTACAGGGGGCTCCTACAATGAGCAGTTCTTC. Translation: CASSSTGGSYNEQFF.

The genes are TRBV18 and TRBJ1-1; D not certain. Trimming took off 1 base at V and 1 base at J, with 4 bases between the two ends. The CDR3 is made up of 13 amino acids. From germline, CDR1 is KGHSH and CDR2 LQKENI. The CDR3 nucleotides read TGTGCCAGCTCACCACTCAAGAACACTGAAGCTTTCTTT. Encoded protein: CASSPLKNTEAFF.

The gene calls are TRBV2 and TRBJ2-7; 9 bases line up with TRBD1. The germline V gene has CDR1 SNHLY and CDR2 FYNNEI. CDR3 length: 16 residues. V was pared by 7 bases and J by 2 bases, with 12 bases of the junction left unmatched. The CDR3 DNA sequence: TGTGCCAGCATCGAAGGGAAGGGACAGGGAACCTACGAGCAGTACTTC. It specifies CASIEGKGQGTYEQYF.

This clone was observed a few times. CDR3 sequence (DNA): TGTGCCAGTAGGCTACTAGCGGGAGGGAACTACGAGCAGTACTTC. Translated: CASRLLAGGNYEQYF. This chain connects TRBV19 to TRBJ2-7; 13 bases match TRBD2. This CDR3 spans 15 amino acids. V shed 6 bases, J shed 3 bases, and the junction held 5 bases outside the gene matches. From germline, CDR1 is LNHDA and CDR2 SQIVND (reference sequence).

This chain joins TRBV28 and TRBJ2-6, with D uncertain. CDR1 is MDHEN, CDR2 SYDVKM, per germline. The CDR3 length is 14 residues. The V and J ends lost 2 bases and 4 bases respectively, with 6 bases between them. The CDR3 coding sequence is TGTGCCAGCAGTTTAGCCAGGGGGGCCAACGTCCTGACTTTC. The encoded protein is CASSLARGANVLTF.

The CDR3 spells CASSGGQGIEAFF. In DNA form, the CDR3 reads TGCGCCAGCAGCGGGGGACAGGGGATTGAAGCTTTCTTT. The rearrangement uses TRBV5-1 and TRBJ1-1; TRBD1 agrees at 10 bases. V lost 4 bases to trimming and J lost 7 bases; unmatched junction nucleotides: 4. The CDR3 has 13 amino acids. In germline, CDR1 is SGHRS, CDR2 YFSETQ.

V usage is TRBV11-3 and J usage is TRBJ1-2, with 11 bases fitting TRBD1. V gave up 5 bases and J gave up 7 bases; unmatched junction bases: 18. The CDR3 runs 18 residues. Germline loops: CDR1 SGHNT, CDR2 YENEEA. The CDR3 coding sequence is TGTGCCAGCAGCATTACCCGGACAGGGGGCTCCTTCGGCGGTGGCTACACCTTC. It encodes CASSITRTGGSFGGGYTF.

This chain uses TRBV9 with TRBJ1-4; TRBD1 matches at 12 bases. This CDR3 is 17 amino acids long. J gave up 5 bases and V 2 bases, and 7 bases lay outside the gene matches. CDR1 and CDR2 from the germline V gene are SGDLS and YYNGEE. The CDR3 sequence: CASSVGTGGFRNEKLFF. The CDR3 region has the DNA TGTGCCAGCAGCGTCGGGACAGGGGGCTTTCGGAATGAAAAACTGTTTTTT.

V is TRBV27 and J is TRBJ2-7, with 12 bases that match TRBD2. Unmatched junction bases numbered 9, after V lost 5 bases and J lost 7 bases. The germline CDR1 and CDR2 sequences are MNHEY and SMNVEV (reference sequence). CDR3 length: 15 residues. As DNA, the CDR3 is TGTGCCAGCAGTAAAGGGACTAGCGGGCGTCTGGAGCAGTACTTC. Translated, it gives CASSKGTSGRLEQYF.

The CDR3 nucleotides read TGTGCCAGCAGCCCACGGGGTACTGGAAACACCATATATTTT. It encodes CASSPRGTGNTIYF. The rearrangement joins TRBV5-4 to TRBJ1-3, with unresolved D. V was cut by 4 bases and J by 2 bases, with 10 bases left in between. Germline CDR1 and CDR2: SGHNT and YYREEE (reference sequence). The CDR3 covers 14 residues.

In its sample, this clone was seen a few times. V is TRBV6-6 and J is TRBJ2-7; 7 bases fit TRBD1. The germline CDR1 and CDR2 sequences are MNHNY and SVGAGI (reference sequence). V was pared by 7 bases and J by 2 bases, with 8 bases of the junction left unmatched. This CDR3 is built from 14 residues. CDR3 bases: TGTGCCAGCACCCCGAGGGACAGAACCTACGAGCAGTACTTC. Translation: CASTPRDRTYEQYF.

J is TRBJ1-1 and V is TRBV18; weak D call: TRBD1 (5 bases). CDR3 length equals 18 residues. Trimming cost V 6 bases and J 0 bases, with 23 bases left between them. Germline CDR1 and CDR2: KGHSH and LQKENI. CDR3 loop: CASSLRDWTALMNTEAFF. The CDR3 region has the DNA TGTGCCAGCTCTCTCCGGGACTGGACCGCCCTGATGAACACTGAAGCTTTCTTT. The whole variable domain, filled in from reference TRBV18 and TRBJ1-1, reads NAGVMQNPRHLVRRRGQEARLRCSPMKGHSHVYWYRQLPEEGLKFMVYLQKENIIDESGMPKERFSAEFPKEGPSILRIQQVVRGDSAAYFCASSLRDWTALMNTEAFFGQGTRLTVV.

This rearrangement joins TRBV7-2 to TRBJ2-7; TRBD1 matches 11 bases. In germline, CDR1 is SGHTA, CDR2 FQGNSA. This CDR3 comprises 15 residues. V lost 4 bases, J lost 3 bases, and 5 bases stayed unmatched. DNA for the CDR3: TGTGCCAGCAGCTCCCCGGGACAGGGGGTCTACGAGCAGTACTTC. Protein: CASSSPGQGVYEQYF. Based on the CDR3 plus reference TRBV7-2 and TRBJ2-7, the full variable domain is GAGVSQSPSNKVTEKGKDVELRCDPISGHTALYWYRQSLGQGLEFLIYFQGNSAPDKSGLPSDRFSAERTGGSVSTLTIQRTQQEDSAVYLCASSSPGQGVYEQYFGPGTRLTVT.

This sequence joins TRBV19 and TRBJ2-5, with D perhaps matching TRBD1 (5 bases). The V end was cut by 5 bases, the J end by 2 bases, with 9 bases between. Germline V CDR1 and CDR2: LNHDA, SQIVND (reference sequence). The CDR3 is 13 amino acids. CDR3 loop: CASSLTVQETQYF. In DNA, the CDR3 is TGTGCCAGTAGTCTGACAGTACAAGAGACCCAGTACTTC.

The genes are TRBV27 and TRBJ2-7; 10 bases map to TRBD1. CDR1 MNHEY and CDR2 SMNVEV come from the germline V gene (reference sequence). CDR3 size: 14 residues. The V gene end was trimmed by 6 bases and the J gene end by 6 bases; junction bases not matched to a gene: 8. This CDR3 reads CASRRQGALVEQYF. DNA of the CDR3: TGTGCCAGCAGGAGACAGGGGGCGCTTGTCGAGCAGTACTTC.

The V and J genes are TRBV5-4 and TRBJ2-5; 7 positions match TRBD1. Germline trimming cut 4 bases from V and 3 bases from J; bases unmatched to any gene: 6. The CDR3 extends over 14 amino acids. Germline CDR1 is SGHNT and CDR2 is YYREEE (reference sequence). The CDR3 loop is CASSRGQQEETQYF. The CDR3 DNA reads TGTGCCAGCAGCCGGGGACAGCAAGAAGAGACCCAGTACTTC.

This chain links TRBV7-9 with TRBJ1-3, with D possibly TRBD1 on 6 matching bases. CDR1 and CDR2 from the germline V gene are SEHNR and FQNEAQ (reference sequence). Trimming removed 5 bases at V and 0 bases at J, with 11 bases between. The length of the CDR3 is 15 residues. The CDR3 spells CASSQDRLSGNTIYF. CDR3 nucleotides: TGTGCCAGCAGCCAGGACAGACTCTCTGGAAACACCATATATTTT.

The V gene is TRBV6-6, the J gene TRBJ2-5, with D possibly TRBD1 on 8 matching bases. Germline-derived CDR1 and CDR2 are MNHNY and SVGAGI (reference sequence). With 0 bases removed from V and 7 bases from J, the gap between germline ends came to 18 bases. There are 16 residues in the CDR3. In DNA form, the CDR3 reads TGTGCCAGCAGTTACTCCAGTACAGGGGGGAGGGGGACCCAGTACTTC. Translation: CASSYSSTGGRGTQYF.